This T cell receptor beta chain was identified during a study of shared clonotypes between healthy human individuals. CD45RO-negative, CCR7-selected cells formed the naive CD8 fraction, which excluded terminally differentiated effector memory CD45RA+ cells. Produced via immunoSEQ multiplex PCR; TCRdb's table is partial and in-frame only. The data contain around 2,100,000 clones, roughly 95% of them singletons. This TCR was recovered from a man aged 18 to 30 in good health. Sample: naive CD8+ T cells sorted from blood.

CDR3 DNA: TGTGCCAGCAGCCCCGCGCTTTTGCCCGGAGCCTTTGAAGCTTTCTTT. Translated, it gives CASSPALLPGAFEAFF. The V call is TRBV7-9, the J call TRBJ1-1; D call uncertain. Trimming left V 5 bases short and J 7 bases short, with 23 bases between. There are 16 residues in the CDR3. Germline CDR1 SEHNR, CDR2 FQNEAQ (reference sequence).